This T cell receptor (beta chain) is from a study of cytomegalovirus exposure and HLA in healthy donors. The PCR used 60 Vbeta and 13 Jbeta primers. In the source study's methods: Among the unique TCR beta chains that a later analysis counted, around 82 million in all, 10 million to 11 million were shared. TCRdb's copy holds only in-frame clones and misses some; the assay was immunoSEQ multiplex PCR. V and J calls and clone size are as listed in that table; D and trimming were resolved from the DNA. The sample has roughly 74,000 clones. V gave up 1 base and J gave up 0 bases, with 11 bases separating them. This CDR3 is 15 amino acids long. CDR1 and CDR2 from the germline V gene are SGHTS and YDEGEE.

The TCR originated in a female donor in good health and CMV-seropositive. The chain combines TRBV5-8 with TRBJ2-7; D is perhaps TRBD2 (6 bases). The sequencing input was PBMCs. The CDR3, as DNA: TGTGCCAGCAGCTTGCTAGCGATCCGCTCCTACGAGCAGTACTTC. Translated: CASSLLAIRSYEQYF. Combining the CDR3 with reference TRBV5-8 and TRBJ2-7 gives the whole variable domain EAGVTQSPTHLIKTRGQQATLRCSPISGHTSVYWYQQALGLGLQFLLWYDEGEERNRGNFPPRFSGRQFPNYSSELNVNALELEDSALYLCASSLLAIRSYEQYFGPGTRLTVT.